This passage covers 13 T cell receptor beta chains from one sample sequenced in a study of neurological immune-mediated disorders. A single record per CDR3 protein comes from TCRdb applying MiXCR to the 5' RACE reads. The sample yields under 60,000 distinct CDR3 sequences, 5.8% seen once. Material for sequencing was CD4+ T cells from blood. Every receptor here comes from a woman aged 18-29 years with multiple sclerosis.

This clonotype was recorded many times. The CDR3 DNA reads as TGTGCCAGCAGCTACTACCGGGACGGCTACTGGGACACTGAAGCTTTCTTT. This sequence encodes CASSYYRDGYWDTEAFF. V usage is TRBV11-2 and J usage is TRBJ1-1; TRBD1 is a possible D gene (5 bases). CDR3 length equals 17 residues. Between the trimmed V and J ends, which lost 4 bases and 3 bases, there was a span of 21 bases. Germline-derived CDR1 and CDR2 are SGHAT and FQNNGV. Based on the CDR3 plus reference TRBV11-2 and TRBJ1-1, the full variable domain is EAGVAQSPRYKIIEKRQSVAFWCNPISGHATLYWYQQILGQGPKLLIQFQNNGVVDDSQLPKDRFSAERLKGVDSTLKIQPAKLEDSAVYLCASSYYRDGYWDTEAFFGQGTRLTVV.

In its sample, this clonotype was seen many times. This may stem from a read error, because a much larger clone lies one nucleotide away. DNA of the CDR3: TGTGCCAGCAGCTTAGAGGTCAGGGAGTGGATAGATACGCAGTATTTT. Translating it yields CASSLEVREWIDTQYF. The V gene is TRBV11-1, the J gene TRBJ2-3, with D tentatively TRBD1 or TRBD2 (5 bases each). CDR1 and CDR2 from the germline V gene are SGHAT and FQDESV (reference sequence). The V and J ends lost 1 base and 5 bases respectively, with 16 bases between them. This CDR3 spans 16 amino acids.

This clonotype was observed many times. The CDR3 region has the DNA TGTGCCAGCAGTTCGATTGGGCCGAGCTCTGGAAACACCATATATTTT. This gives the protein CASSSIGPSSGNTIYF. The V and J genes are TRBV12-3 or TRBV12-4 and TRBJ1-3; no definite D call. V was cut by 4 bases and J by 0 bases, with 13 bases left in between. The length of the CDR3 is 16 residues.

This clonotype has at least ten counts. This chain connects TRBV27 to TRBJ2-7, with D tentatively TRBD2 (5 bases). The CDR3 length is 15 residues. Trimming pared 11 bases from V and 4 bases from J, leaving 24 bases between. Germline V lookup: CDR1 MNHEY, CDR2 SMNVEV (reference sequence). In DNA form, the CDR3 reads TGTGCCCAGGACTGGTTGGCTAGAGTCGTTTACGAGCAGTACGTC. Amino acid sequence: CAQDWLARVVYEQYV.

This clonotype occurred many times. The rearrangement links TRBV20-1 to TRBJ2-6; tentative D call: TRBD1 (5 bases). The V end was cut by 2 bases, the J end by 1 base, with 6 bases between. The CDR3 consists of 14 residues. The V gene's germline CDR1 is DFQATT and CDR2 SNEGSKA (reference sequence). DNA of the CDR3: TGCAGTGCTAGACAGGGATCTGGGGCCAACGTCCTGACTTTC. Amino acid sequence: CSARQGSGANVLTF.

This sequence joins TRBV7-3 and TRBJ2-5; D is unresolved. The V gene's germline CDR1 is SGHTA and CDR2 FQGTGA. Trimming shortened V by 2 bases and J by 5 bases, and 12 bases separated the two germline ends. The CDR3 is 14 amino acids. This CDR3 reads CASSLGPLRETQYF. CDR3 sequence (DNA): TGTGCCAGCAGCTTAGGACCACTCCGGGAGACCCAGTACTTC.

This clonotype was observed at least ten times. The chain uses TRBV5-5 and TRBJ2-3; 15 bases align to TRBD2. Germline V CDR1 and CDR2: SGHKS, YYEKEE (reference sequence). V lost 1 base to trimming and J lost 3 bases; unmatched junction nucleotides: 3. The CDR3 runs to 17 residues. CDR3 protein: CASSLWTSGGATDTQYF. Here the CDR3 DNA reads TGTGCCAGCAGCTTGTGGACTAGCGGGGGGGCTACAGATACGCAGTATTTT.

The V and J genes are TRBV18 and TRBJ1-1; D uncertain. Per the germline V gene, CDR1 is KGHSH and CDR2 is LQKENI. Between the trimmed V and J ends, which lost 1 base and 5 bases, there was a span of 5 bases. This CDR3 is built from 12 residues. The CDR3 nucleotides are TGTGCCAGCTCACCACTTACGACTGAAGCTTTCTTT. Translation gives CASSPLTTEAFF.

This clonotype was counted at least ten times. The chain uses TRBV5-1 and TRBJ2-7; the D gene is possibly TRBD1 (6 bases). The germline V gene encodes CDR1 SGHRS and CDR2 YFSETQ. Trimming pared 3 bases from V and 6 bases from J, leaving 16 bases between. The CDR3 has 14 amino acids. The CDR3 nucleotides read TGCGCCAGCAGCTCAACACAGGGAGCAGGCGAGCAGTACTTC. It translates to CASSSTQGAGEQYF.

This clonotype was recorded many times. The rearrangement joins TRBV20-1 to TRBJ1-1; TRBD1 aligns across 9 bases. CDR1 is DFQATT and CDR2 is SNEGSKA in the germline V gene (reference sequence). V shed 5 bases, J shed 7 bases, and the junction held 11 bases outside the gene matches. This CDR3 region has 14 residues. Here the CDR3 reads CSARTGTGFGEAFF. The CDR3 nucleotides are TGCAGTGCTCGAACCGGGACAGGGTTCGGTGAAGCTTTCTTT.

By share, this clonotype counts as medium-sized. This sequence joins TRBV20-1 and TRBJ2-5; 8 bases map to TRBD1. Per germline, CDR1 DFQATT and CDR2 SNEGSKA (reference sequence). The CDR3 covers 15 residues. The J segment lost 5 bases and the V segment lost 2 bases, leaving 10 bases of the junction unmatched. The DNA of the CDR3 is TGCAGTGCTAGATTAGGGCAGGGGGCCGGGGAGACCCAGTACTTC. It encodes CSARLGQGAGETQYF.

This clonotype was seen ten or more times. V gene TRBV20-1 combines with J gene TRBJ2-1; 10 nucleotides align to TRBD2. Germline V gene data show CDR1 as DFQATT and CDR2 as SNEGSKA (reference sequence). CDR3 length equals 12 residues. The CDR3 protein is CRVSGLAEGQFF. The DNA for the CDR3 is TGCAGAGTCTCAGGACTAGCGGAGGGGCAGTTCTTC.

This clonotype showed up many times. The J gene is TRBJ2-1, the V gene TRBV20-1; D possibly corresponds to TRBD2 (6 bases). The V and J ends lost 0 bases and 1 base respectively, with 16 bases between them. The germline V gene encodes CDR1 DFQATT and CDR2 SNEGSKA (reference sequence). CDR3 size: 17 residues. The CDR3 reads CSARDWRGFGSYNEQFF. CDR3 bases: TGCAGTGCTAGAGATTGGAGGGGATTCGGGTCCTACAATGAGCAGTTCTTC.